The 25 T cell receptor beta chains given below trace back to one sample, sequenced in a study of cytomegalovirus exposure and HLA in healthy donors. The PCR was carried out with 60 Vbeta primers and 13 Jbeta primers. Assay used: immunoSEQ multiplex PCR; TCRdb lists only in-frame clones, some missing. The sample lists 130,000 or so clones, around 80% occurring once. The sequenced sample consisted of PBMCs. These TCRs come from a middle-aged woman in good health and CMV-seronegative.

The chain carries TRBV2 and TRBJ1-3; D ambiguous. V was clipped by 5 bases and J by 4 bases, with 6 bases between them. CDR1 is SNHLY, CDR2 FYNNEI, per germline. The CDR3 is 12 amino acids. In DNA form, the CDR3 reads TGTGCCAGCAGTAGTGGCGGAAACACCATATATTTT. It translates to CASSSGGNTIYF.

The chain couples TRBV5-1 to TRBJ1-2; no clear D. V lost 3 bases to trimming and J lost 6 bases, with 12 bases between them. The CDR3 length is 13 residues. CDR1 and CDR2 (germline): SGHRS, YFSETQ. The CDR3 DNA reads TGCGCCAGCAGCTCTGAAACCGGAGATGGCTACACCTTC. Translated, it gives CASSSETGDGYTF.

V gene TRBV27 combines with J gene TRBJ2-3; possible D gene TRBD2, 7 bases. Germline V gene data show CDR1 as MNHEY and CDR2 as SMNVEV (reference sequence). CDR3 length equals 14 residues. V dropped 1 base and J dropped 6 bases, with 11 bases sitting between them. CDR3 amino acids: CASSLWGGADTQYF. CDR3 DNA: TGTGCCAGCAGTTTATGGGGGGGGGCGGATACGCAGTATTTT.

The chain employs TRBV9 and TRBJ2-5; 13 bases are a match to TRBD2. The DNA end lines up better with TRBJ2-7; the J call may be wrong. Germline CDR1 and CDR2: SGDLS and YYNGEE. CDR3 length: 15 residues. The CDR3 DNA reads TGTGCCAGCAGCCCAGGGACTAGCGGGATCTACGAGCAGTACTTC. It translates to CASSPGTSGIYEQYF.

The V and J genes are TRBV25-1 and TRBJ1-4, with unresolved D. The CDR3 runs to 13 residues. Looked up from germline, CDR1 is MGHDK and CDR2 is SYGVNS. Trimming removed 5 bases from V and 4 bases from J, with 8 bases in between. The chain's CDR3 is CASSLALNEKLFF. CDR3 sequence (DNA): TGTGCCAGCAGTCTAGCGCTTAATGAAAAACTGTTTTTT.

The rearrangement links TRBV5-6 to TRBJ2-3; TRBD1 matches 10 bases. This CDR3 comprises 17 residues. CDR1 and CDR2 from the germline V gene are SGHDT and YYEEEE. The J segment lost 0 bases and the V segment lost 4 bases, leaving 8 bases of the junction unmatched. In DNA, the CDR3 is TGTGCCAGCAGCCGTCCCGGGACAGGGGCCAGCACAGATACGCAGTATTTT. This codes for CASSRPGTGASTDTQYF.

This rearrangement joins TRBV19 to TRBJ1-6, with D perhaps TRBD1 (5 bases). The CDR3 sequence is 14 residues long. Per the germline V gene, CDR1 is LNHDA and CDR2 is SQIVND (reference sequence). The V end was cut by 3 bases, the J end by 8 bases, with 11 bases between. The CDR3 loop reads CASSIKGLDSPLHF. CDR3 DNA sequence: TGTGCCAGTAGTATTAAGGGGCTGGATTCACCCCTCCACTTT.

The CDR3 coding sequence is TGTGCCATCAGTGAGAACACTGGGGGCGAGCAGTACTTC. Translating it yields CAISENTGGEQYF. The rearrangement uses TRBV10-3 and TRBJ2-5, with D perhaps being TRBD1 or TRBD2 (5 bases each). Near its end, the DNA agrees better with TRBJ2-7, so the J call may be wrong. Germline V gene sequence: CDR1 ENHRY, CDR2 SYGVKD. CDR3 length: 13 amino acids.

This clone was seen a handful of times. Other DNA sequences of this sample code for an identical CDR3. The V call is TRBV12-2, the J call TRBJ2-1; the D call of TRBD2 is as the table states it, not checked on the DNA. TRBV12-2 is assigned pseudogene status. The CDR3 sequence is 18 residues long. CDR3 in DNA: TGTGCAAGTCGCTTAGCGTATCTTGGGACTAGCGGTGGTCGGGAGCAGTTCTTC. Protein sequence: CASRLAYLGTSGGREQFF.

The CDR3 bases are TGTGCCAGCAGCGTAGCAGGACATAGCAATCAGCCCCAGCATTTT. Its protein product is CASSVAGHSNQPQHF. The chain uses TRBV9 and TRBJ1-5; D is possibly TRBD1 (5 bases). The germline CDR1 and CDR2 sequences are SGDLS and YYNGEE. This CDR3 has 15 amino acids. The ends were cut back, 0 bases at V and 0 bases at J, with 7 bases in the middle.

CDR3 sequence (DNA): TGTGCCAGCAGTTACTCGGGGACTAGCGGGAGACAGCAGTACTTC. Translating gives CASSYSGTSGRQQYF. V gene TRBV6-5 combines with J gene TRBJ2-7, with 14 bases identical to TRBD2. With 0 bases clipped from V and 8 bases from J, the junction kept 3 bases outside the gene matches. The CDR3 sequence is 15 residues long. Germline-derived CDR1 and CDR2 are MNHEY and SVGAGI.

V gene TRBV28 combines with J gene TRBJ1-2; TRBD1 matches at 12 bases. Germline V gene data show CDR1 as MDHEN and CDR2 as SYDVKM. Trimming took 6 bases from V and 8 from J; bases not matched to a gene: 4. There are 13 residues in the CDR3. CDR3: CASSRDRGRGYTF. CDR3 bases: TGTGCCAGCAGCCGGGACAGGGGGCGAGGCTACACCTTC.

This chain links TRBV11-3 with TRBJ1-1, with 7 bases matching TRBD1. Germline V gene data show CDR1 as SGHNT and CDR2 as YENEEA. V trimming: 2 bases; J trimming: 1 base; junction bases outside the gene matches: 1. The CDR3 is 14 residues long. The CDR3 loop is CASSLTGANTEAFF. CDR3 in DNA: TGTGCCAGCAGCTTAACAGGGGCGAACACTGAAGCTTTCTTT. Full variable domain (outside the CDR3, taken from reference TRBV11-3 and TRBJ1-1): EAGVVQSPRYKIIEKKQPVAFWCNPISGHNTLYWYLQNLGQGPELLIRYENEEAVDDSQLPKDRFSAERLKGVDSTLKIQPAELGDSAVYLCASSLTGANTEAFFGQGTRLTVV.

In nucleotides, the CDR3 is TGTGCCAGCAGCTCAATATCCTCAGGGCCCTACAATGAGCAGTTCTTC. It translates to CASSSISSGPYNEQFF. The chain carries TRBV13 and TRBJ2-1; D possibly corresponds to TRBD1 (5 bases). The CDR3 extends over 16 amino acids. The ends were cut back, 4 bases at V and 2 bases at J, with 15 bases in the middle. Germline CDR1 PRHDT, CDR2 FYEKMQ (reference sequence).

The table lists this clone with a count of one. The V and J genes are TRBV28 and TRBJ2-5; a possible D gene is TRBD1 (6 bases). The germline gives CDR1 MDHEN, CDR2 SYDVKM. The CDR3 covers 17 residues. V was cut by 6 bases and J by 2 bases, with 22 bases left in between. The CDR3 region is CASSTLYLQGAQETQYF. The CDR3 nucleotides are TGTGCCAGCAGCACCCTTTACTTACAGGGTGCGCAAGAGACCCAGTACTTC.

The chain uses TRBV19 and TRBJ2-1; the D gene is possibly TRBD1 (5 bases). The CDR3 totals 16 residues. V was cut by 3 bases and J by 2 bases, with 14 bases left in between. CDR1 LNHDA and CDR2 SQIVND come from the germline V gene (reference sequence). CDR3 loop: CASSISVQGPYNEQFF. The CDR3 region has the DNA TGTGCCAGTAGTATCTCGGTTCAGGGTCCCTACAATGAGCAGTTCTTC.

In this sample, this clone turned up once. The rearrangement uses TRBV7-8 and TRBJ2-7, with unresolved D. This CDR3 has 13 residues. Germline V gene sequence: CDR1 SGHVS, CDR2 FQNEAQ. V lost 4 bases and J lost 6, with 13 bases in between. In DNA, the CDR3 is TGTGCCAGCAGCTCCCGCCGGGTGGTCGAGCAGTACTTC. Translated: CASSSRRVVEQYF.

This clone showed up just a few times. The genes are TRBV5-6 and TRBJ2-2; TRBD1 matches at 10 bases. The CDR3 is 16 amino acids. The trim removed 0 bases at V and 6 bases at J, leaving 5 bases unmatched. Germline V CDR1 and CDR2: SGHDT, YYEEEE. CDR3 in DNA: TGTGCCAGCAGCTTGGACACCGGGACAGGGGCCGGGGAGCTGTTTTTT. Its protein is CASSLDTGTGAGELFF.

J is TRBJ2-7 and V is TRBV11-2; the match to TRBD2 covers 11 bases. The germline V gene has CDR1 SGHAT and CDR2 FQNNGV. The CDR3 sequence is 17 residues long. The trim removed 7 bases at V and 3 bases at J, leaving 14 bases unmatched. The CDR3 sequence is CASIDPTSGTPNYEQYF. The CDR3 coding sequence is TGTGCCAGCATCGACCCGACTAGCGGGACACCGAACTACGAGCAGTACTTC.

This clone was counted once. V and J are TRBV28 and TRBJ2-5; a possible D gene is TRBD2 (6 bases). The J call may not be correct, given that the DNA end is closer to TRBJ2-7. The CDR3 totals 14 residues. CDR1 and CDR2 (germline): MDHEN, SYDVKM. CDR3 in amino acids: CASSTYSGPYEQYF. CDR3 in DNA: TGTGCCAGCAGCACCTATAGCGGACCCTACGAGCAGTACTTC.

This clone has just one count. The CDR3 DNA is TGTGCCAGCAGTACAATGACAGGGGGAAGCTACGAGCAGTACTTC. Its protein product is CASSTMTGGSYEQYF. The gene calls are TRBV28 and TRBJ2-7, with 9 bases lining up with TRBD1. The length of the CDR3 is 15 residues. Losses at the gene ends were 5 bases for V and 3 bases for J; bases not matched to a gene: 8. CDR1 is MDHEN and CDR2 is SYDVKM in the germline V gene.

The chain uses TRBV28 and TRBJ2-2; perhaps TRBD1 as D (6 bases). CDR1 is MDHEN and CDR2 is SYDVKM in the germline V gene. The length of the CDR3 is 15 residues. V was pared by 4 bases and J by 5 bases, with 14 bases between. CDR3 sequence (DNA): TGTGCCAGCAGTTCAGGGGCCCTGGGTACCGGGGAGCTGTTTTTT. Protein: CASSSGALGTGELFF.

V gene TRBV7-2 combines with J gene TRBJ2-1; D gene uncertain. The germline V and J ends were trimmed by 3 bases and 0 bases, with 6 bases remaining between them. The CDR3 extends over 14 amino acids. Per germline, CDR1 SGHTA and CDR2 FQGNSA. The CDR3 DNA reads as TGTGCCAGCAGCTTCCAGGCCTCCTACAATGAGCAGTTCTTC. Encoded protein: CASSFQASYNEQFF.

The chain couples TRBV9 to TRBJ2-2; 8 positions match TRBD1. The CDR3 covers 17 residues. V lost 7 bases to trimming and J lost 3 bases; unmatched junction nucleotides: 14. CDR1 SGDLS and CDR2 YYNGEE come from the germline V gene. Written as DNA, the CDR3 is TGTGCCAGCTCCGCCAGCGACAGGGGAGGCGACACCGGGGAGCTGTTTTTT. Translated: CASSASDRGGDTGELFF.

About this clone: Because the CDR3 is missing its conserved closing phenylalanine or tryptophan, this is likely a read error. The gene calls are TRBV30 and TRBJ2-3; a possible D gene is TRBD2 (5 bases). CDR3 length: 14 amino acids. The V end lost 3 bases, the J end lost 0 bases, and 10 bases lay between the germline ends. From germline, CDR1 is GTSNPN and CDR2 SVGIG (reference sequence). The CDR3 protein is CAWSGGRSTDTQYL. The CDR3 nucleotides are TGTGCCTGGAGCGGAGGAAGGAGCACAGATACGCAGTATCTT.